A single sample gave rise to the 28 T cell receptor beta chains below, sequenced in a study of blood T cells in healthy people across ages. A J-beta primer mix and a sample-barcoded 5' primer were used in a second PCR of about 7 to 12 cycles. TCRdb re-called the 5' RACE reads through MiXCR, storing one row per CDR3 protein. Among 1.5 million to 2 million distinct CDR3 sequences listed, roughly 30% were seen once. The sequencing sample was made of blood. The receptors come from a woman in her 30s in good health.

In this sample, this clonotype turned up many times. The rearrangement joins TRBV29-1 to TRBJ2-5; the match to TRBD1 covers 10 bases. Germline V gene data show CDR1 as SQVTM and CDR2 as ANQGSEA. The length of the CDR3 is 14 residues. Trimming cost V 3 bases and J 4 bases; bases outside gene matches: 5. The CDR3 loop reads CSVDRDRGSETQYF. CDR3 DNA: TGCAGCGTTGATCGGGACAGGGGATCAGAGACCCAGTACTTC.

Many counts were recorded for this clonotype. The gene calls are TRBV28 and TRBJ2-4, with 8 bases lining up with TRBD2. The CDR3 is 14 amino acids. V lost 7 bases, J lost 5 bases, and 7 bases stayed unmatched. The germline CDR1 and CDR2 sequences are MDHEN and SYDVKM. The CDR3 DNA reads as TGTGCCAGCACCCCCGGGGGGGTCCAAAACATTCAGTACTTC. Its protein product is CASTPGGVQNIQYF. Drawing the rest from reference TRBV28 and TRBJ2-4, the complete variable domain is DVKVTQSSRYLVKRTGEKVFLECVQDMDHENMFWYRQDPGLGLRLIYFSYDVKMKEKGDIPEGYSVSREKKERFSLILESASTNQTSMYLCASTPGGVQNIQYFGAGTRLSVL.

As for this clonotype: This could be a read error, since a much larger clone is one nucleotide away. This sequence joins TRBV29-1 and TRBJ2-5, with TRBD1 identical over 8 bases. CDR3 length: 13 residues. Germline CDR1 SQVTM, CDR2 ANQGSEA. This chain's CDR3 is CSLLDRERETQYF. CDR3 coding DNA: TGCAGTCTCCTGGACAGGGAGCGAGAGACCCAGTACTTC.

This clonotype was seen only a few times. The chain combines TRBV10-3 with TRBJ2-1; 8 bases are a match to TRBD2. V dropped 2 bases and J dropped 4; count of bases not matched to a gene: 7. The germline V gene has CDR1 ENHRY and CDR2 SYGVKD. The CDR3 is 16 amino acids. CDR3 loop: CAISERSTSGYNEQFF. For the CDR3, the DNA is TGTGCCATCAGTGAGAGAAGCACTAGCGGTTACAATGAGCAGTTCTTC.

V usage is TRBV5-1 and J usage is TRBJ1-2, with 10 nucleotides matching TRBD1. Looked up from germline, CDR1 is SGHRS and CDR2 is YFSETQ. The CDR3 has 15 residues. V trimming: 3 bases; J trimming: 8 bases; junction bases outside the gene matches: 10. CDR3 nucleotides: TGCGCCAGCAGCTCATCCGGGACAGGGGCCGGAGGCTACACCTTC. Its protein is CASSSSGTGAGGYTF.

The J gene is TRBJ2-1, the V gene TRBV5-1; 12 bases are shared with TRBD2. V was clipped by 7 bases and J by 10 bases; unmatched bases: 12. Germline V lookup: CDR1 SGHRS, CDR2 YFSETQ. This CDR3 contains 15 residues. DNA for the CDR3: TGCGCCAGCGCCCCGACTAGCGGGAGCCGGGAGGAGCAGTTCTTC. Protein sequence: CASAPTSGSREEQFF.

V and J are TRBV4-3 and TRBJ2-3; TRBD1 matches 11 bases. V was pared by 0 bases and J by 0 bases, with 8 bases of the junction left unmatched. The CDR3 consists of 19 residues. Germline assignment: CDR1 LGHNA and CDR2 YSLEER. The CDR3 region has the DNA TGCGCCAGCAGCCAAGAACGGGACAGGGGGTATGGGAGCACAGATACGCAGTATTTT. It is translated as CASSQERDRGYGSTDTQYF.

The sample holds a few counts of this clonotype. The chain links TRBV28 to TRBJ2-5; D possibly corresponds to TRBD2 (5 bases). Germline values: CDR1 MDHEN, CDR2 SYDVKM. V was clipped by 7 bases and J by 4 bases, with 7 bases between them. The CDR3 runs 11 residues. DNA for the CDR3: TGTGCCAGCACTGAGGGAGAGACCCAGTACTTC. It is translated as CASTEGETQYF. Full variable domain (outside the CDR3, taken from reference TRBV28 and TRBJ2-5): DVKVTQSSRYLVKRTGEKVFLECVQDMDHENMFWYRQDPGLGLRLIYFSYDVKMKEKGDIPEGYSVSREKKERFSLILESASTNQTSMYLCASTEGETQYFGPGTRLLVL.

Only a few counts were recorded for this clonotype. The CDR3 spells CASRASGGTSTDTQYF. The CDR3 DNA sequence: TGTGCCAGCAGAGCTTCGGGTGGGACTAGCACAGATACGCAGTATTTT. This chain connects TRBV7-3 to TRBJ2-3; the D gene is possibly TRBD2 (6 bases). The CDR3 extends over 16 amino acids. The germline gives CDR1 SGHTA, CDR2 FQGTGA. Between the trimmed V and J ends, which lost 6 bases and 0 bases, there was a span of 16 bases. Drawing the rest from reference TRBV7-3 and TRBJ2-3, the complete variable domain is GAGVSQTPSNKVTEKGKYVELRCDPISGHTALYWYRQSLGQGPEFLIYFQGTGAADDSGLPNDRFFAVRPEGSVSTLKIQRTERGDSAVYLCASRASGGTSTDTQYFGPGTRLTVL.

This clonotype was counted a few times. This chain joins TRBV25-1 and TRBJ1-2, with TRBD1 matching over 7 bases. Germline V CDR1 and CDR2: MGHDK, SYGVNS. The V and J ends lost 5 bases and 0 bases, in that order; junction bases with no gene match: 12. This CDR3 region has 17 residues. The DNA of the CDR3 is TGTGCCAGCAGTTGGTCGACAGGGCCCACAGCTAACTATGGCTACACCTTC. The encoded protein is CASSWSTGPTANYGYTF.

This clonotype occurred a few times. This chain joins TRBV7-2 and TRBJ2-1; tentative D call: TRBD2 (5 bases). Between the trimmed V and J ends, which lost 2 bases and 5 bases, there was a span of 10 bases. CDR1 and CDR2 from the germline V gene are SGHTA and FQGNSA. This CDR3 has 14 residues. For the CDR3, the DNA is TGTGCCAGCAGCTTAAGCGGAGTAGACAATGAGCAGTTCTTC. It specifies CASSLSGVDNEQFF.

The chain combines TRBV5-5 with TRBJ2-2, with D perhaps given as TRBD1 or TRBD2 (5 bases each). This CDR3 has 15 amino acids. Germline V gene data show CDR1 as SGHKS and CDR2 as YYEKEE (reference sequence). The V gene lost 0 bases and the J gene lost 5 bases, with 11 bases spanning the gap. CDR3: CASSLVGTETGELFF. The CDR3 region has the DNA TGTGCCAGCAGCTTGGTCGGGACCGAAACCGGGGAGCTGTTTTTT.

This clonotype was seen more than once but under ten times. This chain links TRBV20-1 with TRBJ1-5; possible D gene TRBD1, 5 bases. With 0 bases removed from V and 0 bases from J, the gap between germline ends came to 12 bases. The germline gives CDR1 DFQATT, CDR2 SNEGSKA (reference sequence). CDR3 length equals 16 residues. The CDR3 bases are TGCAGTGCTAGAGATCAGGGTGAATTTAGCAATCAGCCCCAGCATTTT. Translation gives CSARDQGEFSNQPQHF.

This chain joins TRBV20-1 and TRBJ1-4; D is unclear. Germline V gives CDR1 DFQATT, CDR2 SNEGSKA (reference sequence). With 3 bases removed from V and 10 bases from J, the gap between germline ends came to 9 bases. The CDR3 length is 11 residues. CDR3 nucleotide sequence: TGCAGTGCTAGCAAGGAGGGAAAACTGTTTTTT. Its translation is CSASKEGKLFF.

This clonotype was observed a few times. This chain links TRBV6-6 with TRBJ2-4, with 10 positions matching TRBD1. V shed 5 bases, J shed 13 bases, and the junction held 11 bases outside the gene matches. CDR3 size: 14 residues. Germline-derived CDR1 and CDR2 are MNHNY and SVGAGI (reference sequence). CDR3 DNA: TGTGCCAGCAGTCAACCGGACAGGGGGGAAGAGCAGTACTTC. It is translated as CASSQPDRGEEQYF.

This clonotype was found a few times. This rearrangement joins TRBV27 to TRBJ1-2; possible D gene TRBD1, 5 bases. This CDR3 spans 14 amino acids. V was shortened by 2 bases and J by 7 bases, with 14 bases between the two germline ends. Per the germline V gene, CDR1 is MNHEY and CDR2 is SMNVEV (reference sequence). The CDR3 region has the DNA TGTGCCAGCAGTTTACAAGGGAGGGGTTCTGGCTACACCTTC. Protein product: CASSLQGRGSGYTF.

The J gene is TRBJ2-2, the V gene TRBV24-1; 8 bases are shared with TRBD1. Germline assignment: CDR1 KGHDR and CDR2 SFDVKD. The CDR3 has 17 residues. The junction had 5 bases not matched to a gene; V was cut back by 2 bases and J by 1 base. CDR3 in DNA: TGTGCCACCAGTGATTCGACAGGGGTGGGGAACACCGGGGAGCTGTTTTTT. Its protein is CATSDSTGVGNTGELFF.

The chain has TRBV4-3 and TRBJ2-7, with D possibly TRBD2 on 5 matching bases. The CDR3 totals 14 residues. Germline V gene sequence: CDR1 LGHNA, CDR2 YSLEER. V was trimmed by 0 bases and J by 7 bases, leaving 13 bases between them. The CDR3: CASSQERGSREQYF. CDR3 DNA sequence: TGCGCCAGCAGCCAAGAAAGAGGGAGTAGGGAGCAGTACTTC.

The chain links TRBV7-9 to TRBJ2-1; D assignment may be TRBD1 or TRBD2 (5 bases each). The CDR3 is 14 amino acids. The V end lost 8 bases, the J end lost 5 bases, and 16 bases lay between the germline ends. Looked up from germline, CDR1 is SEHNR and CDR2 is FQNEAQ (reference sequence). The CDR3 coding sequence is TGTGCCAGCCATCCCCGGGACGCTGACAATGAGCAGTTCTTC. Translation: CASHPRDADNEQFF.

V gene TRBV12-3 or TRBV12-4 combines with J gene TRBJ2-5; tentatively, D is TRBD1 or TRBD2 (5 bases each). This CDR3 has 14 amino acids. The germline V and J ends were trimmed by 4 bases and 1 base, with 10 bases remaining between them. CDR3: CASSYWGFQETQYF. Here the CDR3 DNA reads TGTGCCAGCAGTTACTGGGGGTTCCAAGAGACCCAGTACTTC.

Note on this clonotype: A much bigger clone sits one base away, suggesting this may be a read error. The chain combines TRBV7-9 with TRBJ2-3, with D tentatively TRBD2 (5 bases). Germline V lookup: CDR1 SEHNR, CDR2 FQNEAQ (reference sequence). V lost 8 bases to trimming and J lost 0 bases, with 12 bases between them. There are 14 residues in the CDR3. The CDR3 coding sequence is TGTGCCAGCGTCCCCGGGATGAGCACAGATACGCAGTATTTT. As protein: CASVPGMSTDTQYF.

This clonotype was detected many times. This sequence joins TRBV6-5 and TRBJ1-1, with 8 bases matching TRBD1. The V segment lost 0 bases and the J segment 0 bases; nucleotides outside the gene matches: 6. There are 17 residues in the CDR3. CDR1 is MNHEY, CDR2 SVGAGI, per germline. This chain's CDR3 is CASSYSAGGFMNTEAFF. The DNA of the CDR3 is TGTGCCAGCAGTTACTCGGCAGGGGGCTTCATGAACACTGAAGCTTTCTTT.

The chain joins TRBV10-1 to TRBJ2-7; 9 positions agree with TRBD1. This CDR3 has 15 amino acids. V shed 7 bases and J 7 bases; nucleotides not matched to a gene: 14. Germline-derived CDR1 and CDR2 are WNHNN and SYGVQD (reference sequence). The DNA for the CDR3 is TGCGCCAGCAAAGGGGACAGGGAGGGAGTGGATGAGCAGTACTTC. Translating it yields CASKGDREGVDEQYF.

This clonotype was found a few times. V is TRBV28 and J is TRBJ1-2; D is unresolved. Germline values: CDR1 MDHEN, CDR2 SYDVKM. This CDR3 is 13 amino acids long. Deletions cut 7 bases from V and 4 bases from J, with 13 bases between. CDR3 region: CASTFILGYGYTF. CDR3 nucleotides: TGTGCCAGCACCTTTATACTGGGCTATGGCTACACCTTC.

This clonotype was seen at least ten times. J is TRBJ2-3 and V is TRBV29-1, with TRBD2 identical over 9 bases. Germline lookup yields CDR1 SQVTM and CDR2 ANQGSEA. The CDR3 length is 18 residues. Trimming took 0 bases from V and 2 from J; bases not matched to a gene: 12. The CDR3 DNA follows: TGCAGCGTTGAAGATTCGCGCGGGAGGGCCCAGTACACAGATACGCAGTATTTT. The encoded protein is CSVEDSRGRAQYTDTQYF.

The gene calls are TRBV29-1 and TRBJ2-5; 8 bases align to TRBD2. This CDR3 contains 12 residues. Germline V gene lookup returns CDR1 SQVTM and CDR2 ANQGSEA. V shed 0 bases and J 7 bases; nucleotides not matched to a gene: 1. As DNA, the CDR3 is TGCAGCGTTGAAGAGGCGGGGGGGACCCAGTACTTC. Translating it yields CSVEEAGGTQYF.

For this clonotype: A much larger clone sits a single nucleotide away, making a read error possible. This rearrangement joins TRBV6-1 to TRBJ2-7, with a weak D call TRBD1 (6 bases). V lost 9 bases and J 3 bases, leaving 18 bases between the germline ends. Germline V CDR1 and CDR2: MNHNS, SASEGT. CDR3 length equals 14 residues. The CDR3 reads CASLEGDRLYEQYF. CDR3 DNA: TGTGCCAGTCTCGAGGGGGACCGCCTCTACGAGCAGTACTTC.

This clonotype was counted between two and nine times. V usage is TRBV5-6 and J usage is TRBJ2-1, with TRBD2 as a possible D gene (5 bases). The germline V gene encodes CDR1 SGHDT and CDR2 YYEEEE. The CDR3 runs to 13 residues. Trimming removed 6 bases from V and 11 bases from J, with 18 bases in between. CDR3: CASILGSRGKQFF. The CDR3 coding sequence is TGTGCCAGCATACTCGGGTCGAGAGGGAAGCAGTTCTTC.